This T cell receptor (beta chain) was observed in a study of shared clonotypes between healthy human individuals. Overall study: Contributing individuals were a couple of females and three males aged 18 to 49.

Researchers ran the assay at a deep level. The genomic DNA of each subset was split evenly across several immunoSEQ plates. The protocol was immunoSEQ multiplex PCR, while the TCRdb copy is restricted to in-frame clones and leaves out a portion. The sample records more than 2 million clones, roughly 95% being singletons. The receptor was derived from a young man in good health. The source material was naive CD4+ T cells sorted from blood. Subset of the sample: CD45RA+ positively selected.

The CDR3 nucleotides are TGTGCCAGTAGTACGACGACTAGAAACAATGAGCAGTTCTTC. Encoded protein: CASSTTTRNNEQFF. The chain carries TRBV19 and TRBJ2-1; D possibly corresponds to TRBD2 (6 bases). The CDR3 covers 14 residues. Trimming removed 4 bases from V and 5 bases from J, with 12 bases in between. Germline V lookup: CDR1 LNHDA, CDR2 SQIVND (reference sequence).